This entry features one T cell receptor (beta chain) sequence. This clonotype was recorded a few times. This clone's antigen is unknown. Within one base of it there is no much larger clone, and no base qualities were kept. The source of the sample is a study of blood T cells in healthy people across ages (dated by TCRdb to the mid-2010s). Context from the whole study: In model experiments, template switching captured about one uniquely barcoded TCR beta cDNA molecule for every two T cells. The study measured age-related changes in TCR beta repertoire diversity using deep sequencing normalized with unique cDNA molecular identifiers. The donors were split into four age groups: young (average approximately 16 years), middle-aged (over 35), aged (more than 60) and long-lived (approximately 80). The study analyzed two additional independent replicas of 1 million unique cDNA reads from the same blood draw for two donors, one aged 18 to 30 and one aged 80 or older.

Libraries were prepared through 5' RACE. Sequencing used an Illumina HiSeq 2500. The second PCR ran for roughly 7 to 11 cycles and used a J-beta primer mix along with a sample-barcoded 5' primer. A unique molecular identifier was introduced onto each TCR beta cDNA molecule by a template-switch 5' adaptor carrying 12 random nucleotides. Each sample yielded at least 3 million CDR3-containing paired-end reads. First-strand cDNA synthesis was performed from all RNA using the Mint cDNA synthesis kit, with priming by a TRBC-specific oligonucleotide. Following uracil-DNA glycosylase treatment, a first 18-cycle PCR with universal primers M1SS and BC2_uni_R was performed on all cDNA. The authors' pipeline ran thus. Each sample was normalized by randomly selecting 1 million high-quality reads, each carrying a distinct molecular identifier. Reads with shared molecular identifiers were discarded instead of being binned into consensus sequences. CDR3 identification, clonotype clustering and error correction used MiTCR with a Q25 quality threshold and the strictest error-elimination algorithm. A nonparametric unseen species model with Euler transformation was used to estimate lower-bound total TCR beta diversity. In TCRdb, the public reads were trimmed at Q25 with fastp and aligned with MiXCR, with productive beta chains retained. Each record represents a unique CDR3 protein, reported with the most common genes and DNA among its rows. What appears here as the V and J calls and clone size reflects TCRdb's work, not the paper's. This sample lists some 1,000,000 distinct CDR3 sequences; around 27% were detected once. The ten most abundant clones make up around 0.75% of the sample.

Systemically healthy Caucasian individuals from Russia, some 38 in total and aged 6 to 90 years, were included as donors. Each donor gave 8 to 10 milliliters of peripheral blood, drawn into EDTA-treated Vacutainer tubes. Ficoll-Paque density-gradient centrifugation was used to isolate PBMCs, with at least 6.5 million per sample. Total RNA, at least 6 micrograms per sample, was extracted from PBMCs with Trizol reagent. The percentages of naive CD45RAhigh/CD27high T cells were determined by flow cytometry on a PBMC aliquot from every donor. General study outcomes and caveats: Estimates of total diversity from one million sequenced T cells were regarded as lower bounds and underestimates. Because donor CMV infection status was unknown, age-related changes in expanded clonotypes were potentially confounded. As age increased, observed TCR beta diversity per million T cells dropped in a roughly linear way, and a significant reduction was already evident by age 40. Because profiling used bulk unsorted PBMCs, naive and antigen-experienced compartments could not be compared conclusively. A strong correlation was found between observed TCR beta diversity and the percentage of naive T cells measured by flow cytometry. Compared with the aged group, the long-lived group had more naive CD4+ T cells, fewer expanded clones and increased TCR diversity, a pattern suggesting age selection.

Looking up the germline V gene (reference sequence) yields CDR1 SGHKS and CDR2 YYEKEE. V is cut back by 4 bases and J by 2 bases, with 8 bases in the junction unmatched. CDR3 length: 15 amino acids, cysteine to phenylalanine. The sequence is cut down to CDR3 DNA, 45 bases in frame from base 1. This same sample was also part of a study on T cells of mothers and their children. As the second paper documents: Nine systemically healthy Caucasian individuals served as donors, namely three mothers together with their six children. cDNA synthesis consumed the entire amount of extracted RNA, loaded at about 1.5 ug RNA in each 15 ul reaction. In the second PCR, the M1S primer added sample barcodes and 2-4 random nucleotides. Over 9.5 million TCR beta CDR3 reads were obtained for each mother, and millions of reads were obtained for each child. Thymic selection shapes the output of TCR recombination in a similar way in related and unrelated pairs, and inherited differences have a minor effect. Normalized repertoire overlap in related mother-child pairs was always slightly higher than in unrelated mother-child pairs, but the difference was never significant. Persistent microchimeric T cell clones were not detected, at a sensitivity of 95 to 100 clones per million clonotypes. To look for features that set related mother-child pairs apart from unrelated individuals, the researchers ran deep NGS to compare the TCR beta repertoires of mothers and children. On average, the children were roughly 10 +/- 4 years old, while the mothers were approximately 40 +/- 4 years old. Libraries were sequenced on Illumina HiSeq 2000 with 100+100 nt paired-end reads after adapter ligation with NEBNext reagents. To avoid cross-contamination, the mother libraries and the child libraries were prepared a month apart and sequenced in separate runs. For each donor, somewhere between about 450,000 and 2,100,000 distinct TCR beta clonotypes were identified. Naive TCR beta clonotypes were estimated from low-frequency clonotypes matched to each donor's FACS-determined naive share, without sorting.

Input material: blood. This clonotype was sampled from a girl aged 2 to 10 in good health. The V gene is TRBV5-5 and the J gene is TRBJ2-7, and TRBD1 aligns with 8 junction nucleotides. CDR3 sequence: CASSLTGGGTYEQYF. The nucleotides are TGTGCCAGCAGCCTAACAGGGGGAGGTACCTACGAGCAGTACTTC.